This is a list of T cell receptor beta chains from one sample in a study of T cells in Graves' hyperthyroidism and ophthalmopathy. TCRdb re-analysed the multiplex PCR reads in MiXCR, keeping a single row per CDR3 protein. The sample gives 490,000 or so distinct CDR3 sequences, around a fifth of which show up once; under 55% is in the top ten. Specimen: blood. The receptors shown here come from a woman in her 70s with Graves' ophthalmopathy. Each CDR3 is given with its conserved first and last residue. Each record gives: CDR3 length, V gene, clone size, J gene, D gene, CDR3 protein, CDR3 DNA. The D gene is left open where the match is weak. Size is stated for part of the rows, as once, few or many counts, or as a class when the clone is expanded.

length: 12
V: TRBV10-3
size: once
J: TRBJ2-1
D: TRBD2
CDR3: CAISGSGGEQFF
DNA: TGTGCCATCAGTGGGAGCGGGGGTGAGCAGTTCTTC

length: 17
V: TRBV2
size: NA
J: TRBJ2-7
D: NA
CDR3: CASSYKDGRMRIYEQYF
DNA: TGTGCCAGCAGTTACAAAGATGGCCGGATGCGAATTTACGAGCAGTACTTC

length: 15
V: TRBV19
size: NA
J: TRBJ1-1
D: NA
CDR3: CASTPPVGWNTEAFF
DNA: TGTGCCAGTACCCCCCCCGTGGGTTGGAACACTGAAGCTTTCTTT

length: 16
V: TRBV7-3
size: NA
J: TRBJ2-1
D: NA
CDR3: CASSLDGRSSYNEQFF
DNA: TGTGCCAGCAGCTTAGATGGGAGGAGCTCCTACAATGAGCAGTTCTTC

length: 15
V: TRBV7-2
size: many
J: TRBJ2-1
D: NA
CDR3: CASSSVYSSYNEQFF
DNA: TGTGCCAGCAGCTCTGTCTACAGTTCCTACAATGAGCAGTTCTTC

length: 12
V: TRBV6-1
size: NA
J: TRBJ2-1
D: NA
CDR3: CASRSKGNEQFF
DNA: TGTGCCAGCAGGTCCAAAGGCAATGAGCAGTTCTTC

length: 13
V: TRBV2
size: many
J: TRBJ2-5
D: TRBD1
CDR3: CASRAGGQETQYF
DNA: TGTGCCAGCAGAGCAGGGGGCCAAGAGACCCAGTACTTC

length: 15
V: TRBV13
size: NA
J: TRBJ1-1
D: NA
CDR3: CASSPREVMNTEAFF
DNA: TGTGCCAGCAGCCCCCGTGAGGTGATGAACACTGAAGCTTTCTTT

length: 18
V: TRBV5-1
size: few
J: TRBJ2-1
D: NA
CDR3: CASSHRLGGIPTGNEQFF
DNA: TGCGCCAGCAGCCATAGGCTAGGTGGGATACCTACGGGGAATGAGCAGTTCTTC

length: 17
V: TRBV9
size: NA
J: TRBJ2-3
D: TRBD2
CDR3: CASSDTVSGSLTDTQYF
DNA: TGTGCCAGCAGCGATACTGTTAGCGGGAGCCTCACAGATACGCAGTATTTT

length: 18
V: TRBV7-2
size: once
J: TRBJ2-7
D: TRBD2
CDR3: CASSLGTSGPLISYEQYF
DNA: TGTGCCAGCAGCTTAGGGACTAGCGGGCCCCTCATCTCCTACGAGCAGTACTTC

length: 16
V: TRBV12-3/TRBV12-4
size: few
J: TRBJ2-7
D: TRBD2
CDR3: CASRWGLAGEDYEQYF
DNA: TGTGCCAGCAGATGGGGACTAGCGGGGGAGGACTACGAGCAGTACTTC

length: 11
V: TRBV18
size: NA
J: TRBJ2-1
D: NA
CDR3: CASSPETEQFF
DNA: TGTGCCAGCTCACCCGAGACTGAGCAGTTCTTC

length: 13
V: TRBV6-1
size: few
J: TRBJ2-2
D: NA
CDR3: CASRGPGTGELFF
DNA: TGTGCCAGCAGGGGGCCTGGGACCGGGGAGCTGTTTTTT

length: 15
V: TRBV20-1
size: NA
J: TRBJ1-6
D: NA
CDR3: CSASSAGNSESPLHF
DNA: TGCAGTGCTAGTAGTGCGGGGAATTCGGAATCACCCCTCCACTTT

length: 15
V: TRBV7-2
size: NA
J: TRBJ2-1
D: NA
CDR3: CASSPWTTQGGEQFF
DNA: TGTGCCAGCAGCCCGTGGACTACCCAAGGGGGTGAGCAGTTCTTC

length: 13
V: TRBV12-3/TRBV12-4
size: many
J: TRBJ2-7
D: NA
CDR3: CASSLAARGEQYF
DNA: TGTGCCAGCAGTTTAGCGGCGAGGGGCGAGCAGTACTTC

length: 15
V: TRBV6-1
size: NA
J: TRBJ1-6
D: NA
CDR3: CASRRDPGGYSPLHF
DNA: TGTGCCAGCAGAAGGGACCCGGGCGGGTATTCACCCCTCCACTTT

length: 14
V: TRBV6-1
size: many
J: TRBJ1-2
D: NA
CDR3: CASSQQGGRFGYTF
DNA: TGTGCCAGCAGTCAACAGGGTGGTAGGTTTGGCTACACCTTC

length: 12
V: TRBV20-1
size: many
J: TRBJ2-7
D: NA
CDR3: CSARAVSYEQYF
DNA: TGCAGTGCTAGAGCTGTCTCCTACGAGCAGTACTTC

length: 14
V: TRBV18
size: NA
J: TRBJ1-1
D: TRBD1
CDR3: CASSPAGGVTEAFF
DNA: TGTGCCAGCTCACCCGCAGGGGGAGTCACTGAAGCTTTCTTT

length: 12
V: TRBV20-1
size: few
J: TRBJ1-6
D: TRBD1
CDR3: CSANRGDSPLHF
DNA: TGCAGTGCTAACAGGGGAGATTCACCCCTCCACTTT

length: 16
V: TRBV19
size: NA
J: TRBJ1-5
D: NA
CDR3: CASSIEGRGRGQPQHF
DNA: TGTGCCAGTAGTATAGAAGGCAGGGGAAGAGGTCAGCCCCAGCATTTT

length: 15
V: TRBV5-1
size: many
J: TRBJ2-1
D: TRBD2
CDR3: CASRGELAGYNEQFF
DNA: TGCGCCAGCAGGGGAGAGCTAGCGGGGTACAATGAGCAGTTCTTC

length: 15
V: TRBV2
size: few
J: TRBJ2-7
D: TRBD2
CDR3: CASKPSGNIPYEQYF
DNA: TGTGCCAGCAAGCCTAGCGGGAATATACCCTACGAGCAGTACTTC

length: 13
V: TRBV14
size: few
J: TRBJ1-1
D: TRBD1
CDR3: CASSQNRGPGAFF
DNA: TGTGCCAGCAGCCAGAACAGGGGGCCCGGGGCTTTCTTT

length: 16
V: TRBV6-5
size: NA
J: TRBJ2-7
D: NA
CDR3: CASSYSTGIGTYEQYF
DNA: TGTGCCAGCAGTTACTCGACAGGAATAGGAACCTACGAGCAGTACTTC

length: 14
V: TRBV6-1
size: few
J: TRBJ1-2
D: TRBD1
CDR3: CASSEEQGANGYTF
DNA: TGTGCCAGCAGTGAGGAACAGGGGGCGAATGGCTACACCTTC

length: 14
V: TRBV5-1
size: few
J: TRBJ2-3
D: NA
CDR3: CASSLGQNTDTQYF
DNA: TGCGCCAGCAGCTTGGGGCAGAACACAGATACGCAGTATTTT